This paragraph covers one T cell receptor (beta chain) sequence. The germline V gene encodes CDR1 KGHSH and CDR2 LQKENI. This CDR3 region has 14 residues. J gave up 0 bases and V 3 bases, and 1 base lay outside the gene matches. In the source study's methods: Reference gene primer amplification yielded estimated nucleated cell counts. Generated by immunoSEQ multiplex PCR, the TCRdb table keeps only in-frame clones and is missing some. For V, J and clone size, that table is used; D and trimming come from the DNA. The repertoire consists of roughly 70,000 clones, with 85% to 90% occurring once and the leading ten covering over 6.5%. These data come from a study of blood T cell repertoires in COVID-19. Study information: Sources were T cells, B-cell-depleted T cells, or PBMCs; the material itself was cDNA or gDNA.

The sample taken for sequencing was peripheral blood. This sequence originates from a woman of 80 years or more with active COVID-19. V is TRBV18 and J is TRBJ2-7, with 8 bases fitting TRBD2. CDR3 loop: CASSPSGDSYEQYF. CDR3 bases: TGTGCCAGCTCACCTAGCGGGGACTCCTACGAGCAGTACTTC.